This entry concerns a single T cell receptor (beta chain). Its cognate antigen is unknown. The data derive from a study of T cell responses to AZD1222 COVID-19 vaccine. Germline CDR1 reads MNHEY; CDR2 reads SMNVEV (reference sequence). This CDR3 is 13 amino acids long. The V gene end was trimmed by 10 bases and the J gene end by 6 bases; junction bases not matched to a gene: 9. Study-wide results and limits: Across the whole spike, CD4 TCRs peaked at regions 160-218 and 743-854. At baseline, just six or seven AZD1222 recipients tested seropositive. Among spike-specific TCRs, nearly half reportedly target unmutated variant regions. Donors in the cohort were predominantly white British and more often female, and clonal diversity was possibly underestimated.

Method: immunoSEQ multiplex PCR; TCRdb's copy keeps in-frame clones and lacks some. The sample includes 150,000 or so clones, roughly nine tenths of them seen just once. Here the sequenced sample was peripheral blood, taken on day 0 of AZD1222 vaccination. This chain connects TRBV27 to TRBJ1-5, with 7 bases that match TRBD1. The sequence came from an adult in good health. The CDR3 nucleotides are TGTGCCACCAAGGACAGGCAATTTCAGCCCCAGCATTTT. This codes for CATKDRQFQPQHF.